Listed here is a single T cell receptor beta chain. Its specificity is not known. Unique molecular identifiers tagged the TCR beta cDNA libraries. Between about 1 and 11 million T cells gave rise to roughly 0.5 million cDNA molecules. TCRdb re-called the PCR reads through MiXCR, storing one row per CDR3 protein. The data show hundreds of thousands of distinct CDR3 sequences, less than 35% seen once. V lost 0 bases and J lost 4, with 13 bases in between. CDR1 and CDR2 from the germline V gene are DFQATT and SNEGSKA (reference sequence). The CDR3 spans 15 residues. The data were taken from a study of post-analysis software for immune sequencing data. Study-wide context: Clinical courses comprised relapsing-remitting, secondary progressive and progressive-relapsing multiple sclerosis. Study-wide results and caveats: The study found TRBV5-6, TRBV5-1 and TRBV20-1 among about 5 TRBV segments more frequent in patients than controls.

The sequenced sample consisted of blood. V and J are TRBV20-1 and TRBJ1-3, with no clear D. This sequence originates from a girl under 18 with multiple sclerosis. The DNA of the CDR3 is TGCAGTGCTAGAGATTGGTCGGAGGGAGGAAACACCATATATTTT. This encodes CSARDWSEGGNTIYF.